Each of the 27 T cell receptor beta chains below was sequenced from the same sample in a study of blood T cell repertoires in COVID-19. This table comes from immunoSEQ multiplex PCR, and its TCRdb copy is limited to in-frame clones, with some not included. The sample shows around 210,000 clones, 80% to 90% of them seen only once. Sequenced material: peripheral blood. These receptors were collected from a man between 18 and 35 years old with active or convalescent COVID-19.

The V gene is TRBV5-5, the J gene TRBJ2-3; possibly TRBD1 for D (6 bases). This CDR3 has 13 residues. Trimming cost V 5 bases and J 5 bases, with 12 bases left between them. In germline, CDR1 is SGHKS, CDR2 YYEKEE (reference sequence). The CDR3 is CASRQQGGDTQYF. In nucleotides, the CDR3 is TGTGCCAGCAGGCAACAGGGTGGAGATACGCAGTATTTT.

The chain is built from TRBV4-3 and TRBJ1-3; the match to TRBD1 covers 7 bases. CDR1 LGHNA and CDR2 YSLEER come from the germline V gene. This CDR3 comprises 17 residues. V was clipped by 3 bases and J by 1 base; unmatched bases: 9. CDR3: CASSQTRGQFSGNTIYF. The CDR3 DNA reads TGCGCCAGCAGCCAGACGCGGGGACAGTTTTCTGGAAACACCATATATTTT.

This rearrangement joins TRBV13 to TRBJ2-1; 12 nucleotides agree with TRBD2. This CDR3 is built from 17 residues. The germline V gene encodes CDR1 PRHDT and CDR2 FYEKMQ (reference sequence). The V segment lost 1 base and the J segment 8 bases; nucleotides outside the gene matches: 9. DNA of the CDR3: TGTGCCAGCAGCTTAGTCTCCCTAGCGGGAGGGGAGGATGAGCAGTTCTTC. It codes for CASSLVSLAGGEDEQFF.

The genes are TRBV5-1 and TRBJ2-7, with D tentatively TRBD1 (5 bases). Germline V gene data show CDR1 as SGHRS and CDR2 as YFSETQ. The V and J ends lost 4 bases and 2 bases respectively, with 16 bases between them. The CDR3 consists of 15 residues. In nucleotides, the CDR3 is TGCGCCAGCAGCCCTAGACAGCCTACGCCCTACGAGCAGTACTTC. As protein: CASSPRQPTPYEQYF.

The chain recombines TRBV7-3 with TRBJ2-5; tentative D call: TRBD2 (5 bases). V dropped 5 bases and J dropped 0 bases, with 10 bases sitting between them. The CDR3 loop spans 14 amino acids. The germline gives CDR1 SGHTA, CDR2 FQGTGA. The CDR3 nucleotides read TGTGCCAGCAGCCCCGTCGGGAACCAAGAGACCCAGTACTTC. This encodes CASSPVGNQETQYF. Full variable domain (missing parts from reference TRBV7-3 and TRBJ2-5): GAGVSQTPSNKVTEKGKYVELRCDPISGHTALYWYRQSLGQGPEFLIYFQGTGAADDSGLPNDRFFAVRPEGSVSTLKIQRTERGDSAVYLCASSPVGNQETQYFGPGTRLLVL.

The chain has TRBV27 and TRBJ2-3, with 14 bases lining up with TRBD2. Unmatched junction bases numbered 7, after V lost 3 bases and J lost 2 bases. Germline V CDR1 and CDR2: MNHEY, SMNVEV (reference sequence). The length of the CDR3 is 18 residues. The CDR3 nucleotides read TGTGCCAGCAGTTTGGAGACTAGCGGGAGGGCCTACACAGATACGCAGTATTTT. This codes for CASSLETSGRAYTDTQYF.

Only a few counts were recorded for this clone. The chain couples TRBV21-1 to TRBJ2-1; no check of the table's D call, TRBD2, against the DNA was made. TRBV21-1 is shown as a pseudogene. The CDR3 consists of 20 residues. CDR3 nucleotide sequence: TGTGCCAGCAGCAACTCCCACGGGACTAGCGGGAGGGAATCCTACAATGAGCAGTTCTTC. Residues: CASSNSHGTSGRESYNEQFF.

This rearrangement joins TRBV14 to TRBJ1-5; D is unclear. V lost 3 bases to trimming and J lost 0 bases, with 6 bases between them. The CDR3 consists of 14 residues. CDR1 is SGHDN and CDR2 is FVKESK in the germline V gene. The chain's CDR3 is CASSQGVSNQPQHF. The CDR3 DNA sequence: TGTGCCAGCAGCCAGGGAGTTAGCAATCAGCCCCAGCATTTT.

There are a few counts of this clone. This chain uses TRBV5-6 with TRBJ2-7, with D unresolved. The CDR3 totals 16 residues. With 0 bases removed from V and 3 bases from J, the gap between germline ends came to 16 bases. Germline lookup yields CDR1 SGHDT and CDR2 YYEEEE. In nucleotides, the CDR3 is TGTGCCAGCAGCTTGGCCGTCGCTAGAGTGATCTACGAGCAGTACTTC. This gives the protein CASSLAVARVIYEQYF.

This chain links TRBV18 with TRBJ2-6, with D possibly TRBD1 on 5 matching bases. Germline CDR1 is KGHSH and CDR2 is LQKENI. Trimming stripped 2 bases from V and 0 bases from J, with 14 bases between. The CDR3 length is 18 residues. In DNA, the CDR3 is TGTGCCAGCTCACCAGTTACAGGTAGAATCTCTGGGGCCAACGTCCTGACTTTC. Translated: CASSPVTGRISGANVLTF.

The chain has TRBV7-2 and TRBJ1-4, with 9 bases matching TRBD1. Trimming removed 3 bases from V and 7 bases from J; junction bases left unmatched: 6. Per germline, CDR1 SGHTA and CDR2 FQGNSA. The CDR3 is made up of 15 amino acids. CDR3 DNA: TGTGCCAGCAGCTTGGGACAGGGAGTCGGTGAAAAACTGTTTTTT. Translation gives CASSLGQGVGEKLFF.

This chain connects TRBV11-3 to TRBJ2-1; 14 nucleotides agree with TRBD2. The germline V gene encodes CDR1 SGHNT and CDR2 YENEEA. V trimming: 5 bases; J trimming: 7 bases; junction bases outside the gene matches: 13. The CDR3 has 18 residues. Here the CDR3 DNA reads TGTGCCAGCAGCCCAGGGACTAGCGGGAGCTACACCGGGAATGAGCAGTTCTTC. Protein sequence: CASSPGTSGSYTGNEQFF.

The chain uses TRBV5-4 and TRBJ2-1, with 8 bases fitting TRBD2. CDR1 and CDR2 from the germline V gene are SGHNT and YYREEE (reference sequence). CDR3 length: 13 residues. V lost 4 bases to trimming and J lost 7 bases; unmatched junction nucleotides: 4. CDR3 in amino acids: CASSTGRANEQFF. The DNA for the CDR3 is TGTGCCAGCAGCACCGGGAGGGCTAATGAGCAGTTCTTC.

The chain employs TRBV4-2 and TRBJ1-3; D gene uncertain. The CDR3 totals 16 residues. The ends were cut back, 3 bases at V and 3 bases at J, with 15 bases in the middle. Germline CDR1 and CDR2: LGHNA and YNFKEQ. CDR3 protein: CASSHEDSGGGNTIYF. In nucleotides, the CDR3 is TGTGCCAGCAGCCATGAGGACTCAGGAGGTGGAAACACCATATATTTT.

V usage is TRBV25-1 and J usage is TRBJ2-1, with 9 bases aligning to TRBD2. Germline V gene sequence: CDR1 MGHDK, CDR2 SYGVNS. The CDR3 has 13 residues. Trimming removed 6 bases from V and 10 bases from J; junction bases left unmatched: 7. The CDR3 sequence: CASRGLAEGEQFF. The CDR3 bases are TGTGCCAGCAGGGGACTAGCCGAGGGGGAGCAGTTCTTC.

V usage is TRBV7-4 and J usage is TRBJ1-1, with no clear D. The V end lost 1 base, the J end lost 3 bases, and 15 bases lay between the germline ends. Germline values: CDR1 SGHVT, CDR2 SQSDAQ. CDR3 length: 16 amino acids. In DNA, the CDR3 is TGTGCCAGCAGCTTAGTGCAGGTCTTTTGGGACACTGAAGCTTTCTTT. It yields the protein CASSLVQVFWDTEAFF.

The chain carries TRBV7-2 and TRBJ2-7; 11 bases line up with TRBD2. V lost 5 bases and J lost 4; bases outside the gene matches: 4. This CDR3 is built from 14 residues. Germline values: CDR1 SGHTA, CDR2 FQGNSA. The CDR3 spells CASSLGLAEYEQYF. The DNA for the CDR3 is TGTGCCAGCAGCCTGGGACTAGCGGAGTACGAGCAGTACTTC.

This clone was seen once. The chain is built from TRBV27 and TRBJ2-7; D might be TRBD2 (5 bases). This CDR3 comprises 14 residues. The germline V and J ends were trimmed by 3 bases and 2 bases, with 11 bases remaining between them. Germline CDR1 reads MNHEY; CDR2 reads SMNVEV (reference sequence). The CDR3 loop reads CASSFSRGAYEQYF. CDR3 coding DNA: TGTGCCAGCAGTTTCTCCCGGGGAGCCTACGAGCAGTACTTC.

The chain recombines TRBV12-5 with TRBJ1-6; no definite D call. This CDR3 comprises 13 residues. Per germline, CDR1 LGHNT and CDR2 FRNRAP. V was shortened by 6 bases and J by 6 bases, with 9 bases between the two germline ends. This CDR3 is CASGERANSPLHF. The CDR3 DNA is TGTGCTAGTGGCGAGAGAGCTAATTCACCCCTCCACTTT.

In nucleotides, the CDR3 is TGTGCCAGCAGTCTCGGGTTCACAGGGAACACCGGGGAGCTGTTTTTT. It specifies CASSLGFTGNTGELFF. V gene TRBV5-4 combines with J gene TRBJ2-2, with D perhaps matching TRBD1 (5 bases). The V gene's germline CDR1 is SGHNT and CDR2 YYREEE (reference sequence). There are 16 residues in the CDR3. The V gene lost 5 bases and the J gene lost 1 base, with 15 bases spanning the gap.

The chain joins TRBV7-2 to TRBJ1-6; TRBD1 matches 12 bases. Per germline, CDR1 SGHTA and CDR2 FQGNSA. The CDR3 is 17 amino acids. V dropped 5 bases and J dropped 7; count of bases not matched to a gene: 9. This chain's CDR3 is CASSIGTGGDRNSPLHF. The CDR3 region has the DNA TGTGCCAGCAGCATCGGGACAGGGGGCGATCGAAATTCACCCCTCCACTTT.

The V and J genes are TRBV10-1 and TRBJ1-1; D call uncertain. V was shortened by 9 bases and J by 7 bases, with 12 bases between the two germline ends. This CDR3 contains 11 residues. Germline V CDR1 and CDR2: WNHNN, SYGVQD (reference sequence). The CDR3 region is CASNSNLEAFF. CDR3 DNA sequence: TGCGCCAGTAACTCCAATCTTGAAGCTTTCTTT.

V usage is TRBV24-1 and J usage is TRBJ2-2; D not certain. V was trimmed by 2 bases and J by 8 bases, leaving 11 bases between them. The germline V gene has CDR1 KGHDR and CDR2 SFDVKD. CDR3 length equals 14 residues. As DNA, the CDR3 is TGTGCCACCAGTGATTCTCCCAGATTAGGGGAGCTGTTTTTT. Its protein product is CATSDSPRLGELFF.

The rearrangement links TRBV13 to TRBJ2-7; 9 positions agree with TRBD1. The V and J ends lost 5 bases and 7 bases, in that order; junction bases with no gene match: 6. This CDR3 contains 13 residues. The germline V gene encodes CDR1 PRHDT and CDR2 FYEKMQ (reference sequence). This CDR3 is CASSPQGAGEQYF. CDR3 in DNA: TGTGCCAGCAGCCCACAGGGGGCCGGGGAGCAGTACTTC.

This clone was observed a handful of times. This chain connects TRBV27 to TRBJ2-7; TRBD1 might be the D (6 bases). There are 13 residues in the CDR3. V shed 4 bases and J shed 6 bases, with 13 bases lying between them. Per germline, CDR1 MNHEY and CDR2 SMNVEV (reference sequence). DNA of the CDR3: TGTGCCAGCAGTTCCTACAGGGTCAGCGAGCAGTACTTC. The encoded protein is CASSSYRVSEQYF.

The chain links TRBV27 to TRBJ2-7; 8 nucleotides align to TRBD1. The CDR3 is 16 residues long. V lost 2 bases, J lost 3 bases, and 9 bases stayed unmatched. Looked up from germline, CDR1 is MNHEY and CDR2 is SMNVEV (reference sequence). CDR3 coding DNA: TGTGCCAGCAGTTTACTAGGGTCAGGGGGCCGCTACGAGCAGTACTTC. Protein sequence: CASSLLGSGGRYEQYF.

The V call is TRBV28, the J call TRBJ2-4; weak D call: TRBD2 (6 bases). CDR1 and CDR2 from the germline V gene are MDHEN and SYDVKM. The CDR3 extends over 12 amino acids. V was cut by 6 bases and J by 8 bases, with 11 bases left in between. The CDR3 bases are TGTGCCAGCAGGCGGTGGGGGGACATTCAGTACTTC. It encodes CASRRWGDIQYF. The variable domain in full, completed from reference TRBV28 and TRBJ2-4, reads DVKVTQSSRYLVKRTGEKVFLECVQDMDHENMFWYRQDPGLGLRLIYFSYDVKMKEKGDIPEGYSVSREKKERFSLILESASTNQTSMYLCASRRWGDIQYFGAGTRLSVL.